This record concerns one TCR beta chain sequence. Source study methods: Amplified reference gene primers provided the basis for estimating nucleated cell counts. Assay: immunoSEQ multiplex PCR; the TCRdb copy retains only in-frame clones and omits some. The V and J calls and clone size come from that table; D and trimming were worked out from the DNA. Of about 130,000 clones listed, around 81% are singletons. The entry originates in a study of blood T cell repertoires in COVID-19. Whole-study context: Material from acute and convalescent COVID-19 was sourced from the United States, Italy and Spain. From T cells, B-cell-depleted T cells, or PBMCs came the material, which was cDNA or gDNA.

Material for sequencing was peripheral blood. This TCR came from an older woman with active or convalescent COVID-19.

DNA of the CDR3: TGTGCCAGCAGTTCGGGACTAGCGGGAGGTAAGAATGAGCAGTTCTTC. Translating it yields CASSSGLAGGKNEQFF. This rearrangement joins TRBV6-2 or TRBV6-3 to TRBJ2-1; 15 bases align to TRBD2. Trimming at V came to 4 bases and at J to 7 bases, leaving 5 bases not matched to a gene. The CDR3 loop spans 16 amino acids. CDR1 and CDR2 from the germline V gene are MNHEY and SVGEGT.